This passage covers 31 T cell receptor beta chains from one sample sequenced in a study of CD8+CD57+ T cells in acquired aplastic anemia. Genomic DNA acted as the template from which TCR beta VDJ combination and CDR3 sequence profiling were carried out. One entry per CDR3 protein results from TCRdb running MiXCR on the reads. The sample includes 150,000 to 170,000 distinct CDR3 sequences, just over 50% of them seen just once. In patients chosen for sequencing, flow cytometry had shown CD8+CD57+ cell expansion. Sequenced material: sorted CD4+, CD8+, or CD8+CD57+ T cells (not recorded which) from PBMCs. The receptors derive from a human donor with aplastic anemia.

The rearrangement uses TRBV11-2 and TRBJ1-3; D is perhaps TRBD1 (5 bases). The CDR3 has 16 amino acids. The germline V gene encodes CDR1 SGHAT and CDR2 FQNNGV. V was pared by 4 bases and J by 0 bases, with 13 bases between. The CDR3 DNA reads TGTGCCAGCAGCTCACTTACAGGTGGCTCTGGAAACACCATATATTTT. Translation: CASSSLTGGSGNTIYF. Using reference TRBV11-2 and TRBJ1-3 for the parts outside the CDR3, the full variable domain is EAGVAQSPRYKIIEKRQSVAFWCNPISGHATLYWYQQILGQGPKLLIQFQNNGVVDDSQLPKDRFSAERLKGVDSTLKIQPAKLEDSAVYLCASSSLTGGSGNTIYFGEGSWLTVV.

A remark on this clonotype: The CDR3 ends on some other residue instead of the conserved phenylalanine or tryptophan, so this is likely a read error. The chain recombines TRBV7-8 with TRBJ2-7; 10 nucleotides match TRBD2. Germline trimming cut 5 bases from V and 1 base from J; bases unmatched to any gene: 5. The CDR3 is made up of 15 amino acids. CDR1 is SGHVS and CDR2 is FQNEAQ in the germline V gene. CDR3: CASSQTSGQSYEQYL. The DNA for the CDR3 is TGTGCCAGCAGCCAGACTAGCGGGCAATCCTACGAGCAGTACCTC.

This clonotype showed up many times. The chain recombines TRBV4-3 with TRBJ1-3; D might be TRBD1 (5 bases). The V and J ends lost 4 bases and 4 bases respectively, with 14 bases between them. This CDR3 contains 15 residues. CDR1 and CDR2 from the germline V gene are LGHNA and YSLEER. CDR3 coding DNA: TGCGCCAGCAGCCCTTATTTGGGGGAGGGAAACACCATATATTTT. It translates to CASSPYLGEGNTIYF.

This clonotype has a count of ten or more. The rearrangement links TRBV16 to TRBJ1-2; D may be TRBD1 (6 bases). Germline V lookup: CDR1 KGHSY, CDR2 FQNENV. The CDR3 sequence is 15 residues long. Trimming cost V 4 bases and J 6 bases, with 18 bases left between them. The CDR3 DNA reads TGTGCCAGCAGCCCGGACAGCCCCGATCGAGATGGCTACACCTTC. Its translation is CASSPDSPDRDGYTF. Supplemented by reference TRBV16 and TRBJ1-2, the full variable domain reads GEEVAQTPKHLVRGEGQKAKLYCAPIKGHSYVFWYQQVLKNEFKFLISFQNENVFDETGMPKERFSAKCLPNSPCSLEIQATKLEDSAVYFCASSPDSPDRDGYTFGSGTRLTVV.

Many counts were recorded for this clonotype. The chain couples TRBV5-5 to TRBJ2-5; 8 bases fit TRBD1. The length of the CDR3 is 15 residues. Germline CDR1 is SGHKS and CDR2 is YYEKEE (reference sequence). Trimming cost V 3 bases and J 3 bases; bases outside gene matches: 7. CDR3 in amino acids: CASSSPSTGEETQYF. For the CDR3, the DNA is TGTGCCAGCAGCTCGCCTTCGACAGGGGAAGAGACCCAGTACTTC. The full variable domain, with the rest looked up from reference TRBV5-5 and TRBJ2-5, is DAGVTQSPTHLIKTRGQQVTLRCSPISGHKSVSWYQQVLGQGPQFIFQYYEKEERGRGNFPDRFSARQFPNYSSELNVNALLLGDSALYLCASSSPSTGEETQYFGPGTRLLVL.

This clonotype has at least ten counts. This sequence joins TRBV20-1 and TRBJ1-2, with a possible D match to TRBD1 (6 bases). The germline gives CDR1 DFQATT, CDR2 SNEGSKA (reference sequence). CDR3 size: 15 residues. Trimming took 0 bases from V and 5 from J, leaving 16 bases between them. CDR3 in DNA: TGCAGTGCTAGAGATCCGTGGGGGGCCAATTATGGCTACACCTTC. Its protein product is CSARDPWGANYGYTF.

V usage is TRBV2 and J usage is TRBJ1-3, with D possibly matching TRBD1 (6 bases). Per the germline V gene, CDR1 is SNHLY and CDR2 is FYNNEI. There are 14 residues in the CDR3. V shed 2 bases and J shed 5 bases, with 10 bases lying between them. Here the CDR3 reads CASSEQGWRNTIYF. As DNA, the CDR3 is TGTGCCAGCAGTGAACAGGGGTGGCGAAACACCATATATTTT.

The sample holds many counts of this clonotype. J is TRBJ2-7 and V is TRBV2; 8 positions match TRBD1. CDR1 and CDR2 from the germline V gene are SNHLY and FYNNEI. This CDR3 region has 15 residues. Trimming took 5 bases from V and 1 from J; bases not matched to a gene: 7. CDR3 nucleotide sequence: TGTGCCAGCAGTAACGGACAGGGAAAATCCTACGAGCAGTACTTC. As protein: CASSNGQGKSYEQYF.

The CDR3 spells CSVLRGYEQYF. CDR3 coding DNA: TGCAGCGTGCTCAGGGGTTACGAGCAGTACTTC. This chain uses TRBV29-1 with TRBJ2-7; D is perhaps TRBD1 (6 bases). Germline V gene lookup returns CDR1 SQVTM and CDR2 ANQGSEA. V lost 6 bases and J lost 4, with 10 bases in between. The CDR3 contains 11 residues.

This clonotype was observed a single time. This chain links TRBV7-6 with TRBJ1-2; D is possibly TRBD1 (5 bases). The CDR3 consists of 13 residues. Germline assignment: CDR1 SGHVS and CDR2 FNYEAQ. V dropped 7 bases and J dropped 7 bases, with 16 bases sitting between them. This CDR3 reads CASTPDSLSGYTF. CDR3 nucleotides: TGTGCCAGCACCCCCGACAGTCTAAGTGGCTACACCTTC. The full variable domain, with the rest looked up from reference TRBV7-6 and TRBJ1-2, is GAGVSQSPRYKVTKRGQDVALRCDPISGHVSLYWYRQALGQGPEFLTYFNYEAQQDKSGLPNDRFSAERPEGSISTLTIQRTEQRDSAMYRCASTPDSLSGYTFGSGTRLTVV.

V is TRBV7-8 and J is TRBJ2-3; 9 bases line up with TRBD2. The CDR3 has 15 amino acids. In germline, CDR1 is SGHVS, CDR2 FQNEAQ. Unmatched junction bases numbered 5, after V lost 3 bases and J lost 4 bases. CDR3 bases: TGTGCCAGCAGCTTCAGCGGGGGGCCCGCAGATACGCAGTATTTT. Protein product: CASSFSGGPADTQYF.

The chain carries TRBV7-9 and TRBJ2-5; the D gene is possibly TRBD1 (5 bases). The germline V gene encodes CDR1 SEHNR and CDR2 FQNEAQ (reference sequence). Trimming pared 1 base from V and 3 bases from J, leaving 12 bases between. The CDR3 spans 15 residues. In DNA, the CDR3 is TGTGCCAGCAGCTTAGAGGGGAACAGAGAAGAGACCCAGTACTTC. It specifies CASSLEGNREETQYF.

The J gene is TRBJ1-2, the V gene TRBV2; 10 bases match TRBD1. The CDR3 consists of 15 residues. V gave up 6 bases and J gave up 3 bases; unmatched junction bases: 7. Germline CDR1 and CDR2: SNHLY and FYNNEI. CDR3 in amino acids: CASSYRDRGDYGYTF. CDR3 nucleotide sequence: TGTGCCAGCAGCTACCGGGACAGGGGTGACTATGGCTACACCTTC.

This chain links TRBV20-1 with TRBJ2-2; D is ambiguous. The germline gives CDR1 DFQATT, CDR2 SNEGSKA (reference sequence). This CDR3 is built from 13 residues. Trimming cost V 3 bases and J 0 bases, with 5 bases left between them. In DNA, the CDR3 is TGCAGTGCTAGTACAACGAACACCGGGGAGCTGTTTTTT. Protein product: CSASTTNTGELFF.

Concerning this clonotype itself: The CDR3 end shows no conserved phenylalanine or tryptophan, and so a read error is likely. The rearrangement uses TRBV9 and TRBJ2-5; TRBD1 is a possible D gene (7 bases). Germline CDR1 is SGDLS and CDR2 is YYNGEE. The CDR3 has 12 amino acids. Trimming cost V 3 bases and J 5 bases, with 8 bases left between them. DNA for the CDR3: TGTGCCAGCAGCGCAGGGGGGGAGACCCAGTACCTC. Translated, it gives CASSAGGETQYL.

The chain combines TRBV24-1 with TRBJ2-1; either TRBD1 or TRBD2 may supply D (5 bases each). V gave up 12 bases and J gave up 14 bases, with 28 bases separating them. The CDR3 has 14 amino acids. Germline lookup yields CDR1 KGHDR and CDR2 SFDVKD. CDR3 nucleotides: TGTGCCGCCTCAACTTCAGGAGGAACAGGACGAGAGTTCTTC. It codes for CAASTSGGTGREFF.

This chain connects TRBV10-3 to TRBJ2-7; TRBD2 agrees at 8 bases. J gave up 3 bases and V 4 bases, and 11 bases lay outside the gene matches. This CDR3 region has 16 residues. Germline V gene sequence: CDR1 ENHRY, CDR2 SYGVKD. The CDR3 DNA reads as TGTGCCATCAGTGCCCGCGGGCGGGGGGCCATCTACGAGCAGTACTTC. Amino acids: CAISARGRGAIYEQYF.

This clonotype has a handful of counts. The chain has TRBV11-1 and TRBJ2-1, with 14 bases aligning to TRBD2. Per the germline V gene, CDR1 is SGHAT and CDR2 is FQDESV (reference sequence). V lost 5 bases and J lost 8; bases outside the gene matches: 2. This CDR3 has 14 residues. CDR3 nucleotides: TGTGCCAGCAGCATGGGACTAGCGGGGGATGAGCAGTTCTTC. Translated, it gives CASSMGLAGDEQFF.

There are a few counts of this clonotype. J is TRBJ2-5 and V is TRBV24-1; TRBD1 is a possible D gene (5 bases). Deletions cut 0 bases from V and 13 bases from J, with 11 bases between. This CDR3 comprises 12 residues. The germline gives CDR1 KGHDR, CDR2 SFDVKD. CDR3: CATSDLDSRWYF. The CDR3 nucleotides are TGTGCCACCAGTGATTTGGACAGCAGATGGTACTTC.

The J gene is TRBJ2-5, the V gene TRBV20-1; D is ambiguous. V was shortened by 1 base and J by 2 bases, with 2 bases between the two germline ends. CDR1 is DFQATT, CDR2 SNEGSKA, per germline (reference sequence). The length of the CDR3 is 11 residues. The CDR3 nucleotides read TGCAGTGCTAGAGGACAAGAGACCCAGTACTTC. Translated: CSARGQETQYF.

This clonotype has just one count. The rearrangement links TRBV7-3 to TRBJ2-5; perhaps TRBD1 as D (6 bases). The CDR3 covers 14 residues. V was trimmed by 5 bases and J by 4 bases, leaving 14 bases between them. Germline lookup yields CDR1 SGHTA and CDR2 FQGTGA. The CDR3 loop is CASSRTGPGETQYF. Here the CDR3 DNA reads TGTGCCAGCAGCCGAACAGGGCCAGGAGAGACCCAGTACTTC.

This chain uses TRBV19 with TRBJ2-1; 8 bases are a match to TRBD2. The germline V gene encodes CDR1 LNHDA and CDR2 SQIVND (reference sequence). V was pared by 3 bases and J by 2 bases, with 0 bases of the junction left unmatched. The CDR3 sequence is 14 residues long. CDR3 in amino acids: CASSISGAYNEQFF. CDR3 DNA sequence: TGTGCCAGTAGTATTAGCGGGGCCTACAATGAGCAGTTCTTC.

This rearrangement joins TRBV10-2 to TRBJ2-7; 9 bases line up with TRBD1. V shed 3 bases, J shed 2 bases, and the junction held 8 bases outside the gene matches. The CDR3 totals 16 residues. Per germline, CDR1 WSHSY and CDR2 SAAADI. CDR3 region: CASSEDGTGQTYEQYF. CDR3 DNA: TGCGCCAGCAGTGAAGATGGGACAGGGCAAACCTACGAGCAGTACTTC.

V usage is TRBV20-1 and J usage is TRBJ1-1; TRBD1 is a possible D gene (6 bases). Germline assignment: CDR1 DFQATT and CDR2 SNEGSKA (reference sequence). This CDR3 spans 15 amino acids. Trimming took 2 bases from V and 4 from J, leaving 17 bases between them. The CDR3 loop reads CSARKQSGASTEAFF. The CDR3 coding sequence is TGCAGTGCTAGAAAGCAATCGGGGGCGAGCACTGAAGCTTTCTTT.

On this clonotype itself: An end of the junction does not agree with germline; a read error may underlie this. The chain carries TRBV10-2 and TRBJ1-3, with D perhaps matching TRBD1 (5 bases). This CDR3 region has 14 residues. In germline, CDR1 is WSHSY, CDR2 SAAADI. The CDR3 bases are TGCTCCAGCAGTGGGGGGACGGAGGGAAACACCATATATTTT. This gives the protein CSSSGGTEGNTIYF.

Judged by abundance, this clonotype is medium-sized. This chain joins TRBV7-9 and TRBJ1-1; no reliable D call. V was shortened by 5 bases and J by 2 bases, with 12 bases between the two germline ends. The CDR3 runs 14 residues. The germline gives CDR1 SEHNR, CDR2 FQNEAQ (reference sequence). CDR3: CASSKYHTNTEAFF. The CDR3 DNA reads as TGTGCCAGCAGCAAATATCACACCAACACTGAAGCTTTCTTT. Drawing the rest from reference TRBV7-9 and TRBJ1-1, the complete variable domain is DTGVSQNPRHKITKRGQNVTFRCDPISEHNRLYWYRQTLGQGPEFLTYFQNEAQLEKSRLLSDRFSAERPKGSFSTLEIQRTEQGDSAMYLCASSKYHTNTEAFFGQGTRLTVV.

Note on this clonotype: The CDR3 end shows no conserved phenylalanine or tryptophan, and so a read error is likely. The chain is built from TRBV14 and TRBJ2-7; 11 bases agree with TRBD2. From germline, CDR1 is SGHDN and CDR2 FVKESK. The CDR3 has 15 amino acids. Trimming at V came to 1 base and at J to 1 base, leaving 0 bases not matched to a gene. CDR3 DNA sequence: TGTGCCAGCAGCCAAGTAGCGGGAGGGTCCTACGAGCAGTACTCC. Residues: CASSQVAGGSYEQYS.

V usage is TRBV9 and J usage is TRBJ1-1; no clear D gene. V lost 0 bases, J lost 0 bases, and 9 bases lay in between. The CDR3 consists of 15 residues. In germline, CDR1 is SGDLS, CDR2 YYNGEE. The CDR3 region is CASSVGGGMNTEAFF. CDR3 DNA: TGTGCCAGCAGCGTAGGCGGAGGGATGAACACTGAAGCTTTCTTT.

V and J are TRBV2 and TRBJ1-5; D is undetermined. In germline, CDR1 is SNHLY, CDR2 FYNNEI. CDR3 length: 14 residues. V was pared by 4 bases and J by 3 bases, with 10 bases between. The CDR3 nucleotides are TGTGCCAGCAGTGGAGGCGGTTCCAATCAGCCCCAGCATTTT. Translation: CASSGGGSNQPQHF.

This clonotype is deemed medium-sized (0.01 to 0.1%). The chain's CDR3 is CASSVWDRGKETQYF. In DNA form, the CDR3 reads TGCGCCAGCAGCGTGTGGGACAGGGGGAAGGAGACCCAGTACTTC. The V and J genes are TRBV5-1 and TRBJ2-5; 11 nucleotides align to TRBD1. Germline trimming cut 4 bases from V and 5 bases from J; bases unmatched to any gene: 7. Germline V gene data show CDR1 as SGHRS and CDR2 as YFSETQ. The CDR3 is 15 amino acids.

The CDR3 coding sequence is TGTGCCAGCAGCTTGACTAGCGGGGGGGTAAAGACCGATGAGCAGTTCTTC. Protein sequence: CASSLTSGGVKTDEQFF. The V call is TRBV5-4, the J call TRBJ2-1; 13 bases line up with TRBD2. Germline CDR1 and CDR2: SGHNT and YYREEE (reference sequence). The CDR3 loop spans 17 amino acids. The trim removed 1 base at V and 8 bases at J, leaving 9 bases unmatched.